The rows below give T cell receptor beta chains drawn from one sample of a study of brain T cells in children with intractable seizures. Sequencing used immunoSEQ multiplex PCR; TCRdb keeps in-frame clones, though not all of them. In the table there are around 41,000 clones, around 90% of which are singletons. The specimen comprised peripheral blood, sampled at surgery. All receptors derive from a girl aged 2-10 years with tuberous sclerosis and intractable seizures. The CDR3 runs from the conserved cysteine through the conserved F or W. Each record gives: D gene, clone size, CDR3 length, V gene, J gene, CDR3 DNA, CDR3 protein. A D gene is named only where the DNA matches it firmly. The size field is filled for only some rows; it gives once, few, many or a size class.

D gene: -
clone size: -
CDR3 length: 16
V gene: TRBV2
J gene: TRBJ1-1
CDR3 DNA: TGTGCCAGCAGTGAACCTACCGGGACGGACAACACTGAAGCTTTCTTT
CDR3 protein: CASSEPTGTDNTEAFF

D gene: -
clone size: -
CDR3 length: 15
V gene: TRBV11-2
J gene: TRBJ1-1
CDR3 DNA: TGTGCCAGCAGCCTAGAATCGGGGTTTTTCAATGAAGCTTTCTTT
CDR3 protein: CASSLESGFFNEAFF

D gene: TRBD2
clone size: -
CDR3 length: 16
V gene: TRBV18
J gene: TRBJ2-5
CDR3 DNA: TGTGCCAGCTCACCGTGGACTAGACCAGTCCAAGAGACCCAGTACTTC
CDR3 protein: CASSPWTRPVQETQYF

D gene: -
clone size: once
CDR3 length: 12
V gene: TRBV11-3
J gene: TRBJ2-5
CDR3 DNA: TGTGCCAGCAGCCGACGTAAAGAGACCCAGTACTTC
CDR3 protein: CASSRRKETQYF

D gene: TRBD1
clone size: -
CDR3 length: 16
V gene: TRBV7-2
J gene: TRBJ1-3
CDR3 DNA: TGTGCCAGCAGCGTACGGACAGGGGATATCGGAAACACCATATATTTT
CDR3 protein: CASSVRTGDIGNTIYF

D gene: TRBD2
clone size: -
CDR3 length: 14
V gene: TRBV5-1
J gene: TRBJ2-5
CDR3 DNA: TGCGCCAGCAGCGGTAGCGGGTTGCAAGAGACCCAGTACTTC
CDR3 protein: CASSGSGLQETQYF

D gene: TRBD1
clone size: -
CDR3 length: 16
V gene: TRBV9
J gene: TRBJ1-5
CDR3 DNA: TGTGCCAGCAGCCCCAAGGGAGGGGGCCGTAATCAGCCCCAGCATTTT
CDR3 protein: CASSPKGGGRNQPQHF

D gene: -
clone size: -
CDR3 length: 12
V gene: TRBV11-2
J gene: TRBJ2-7
CDR3 DNA: TGTGCCAGCAGCCGAACGGTCTACGAGCAGTACTTC
CDR3 protein: CASSRTVYEQYF

D gene: -
clone size: -
CDR3 length: 17
V gene: TRBV24-1
J gene: TRBJ2-5
CDR3 DNA: TGTGCCACCAGTGATCACCCGGACGGACTGTACCAAGAGACCCAGTACTTC
CDR3 protein: CATSDHPDGLYQETQYF

D gene: TRBD1
clone size: -
CDR3 length: 14
V gene: TRBV6-6
J gene: TRBJ1-1
CDR3 DNA: TGTGCCAGCAGTCAACAGGGGGCGCGTACTGAAGCTTTCTTT
CDR3 protein: CASSQQGARTEAFF

D gene: -
clone size: once
CDR3 length: 14
V gene: TRBV7-2
J gene: TRBJ1-5
CDR3 DNA: TGTGCCAGCAGCTTAAAGGGGGGCAATCAGCCCCAGCATTTT
CDR3 protein: CASSLKGGNQPQHF

D gene: -
clone size: -
CDR3 length: 15
V gene: TRBV7-9
J gene: TRBJ2-6
CDR3 DNA: TGTGCCAGCAGCTTAACAGGCTCTGGGGCCAACGTCCTGACTTTC
CDR3 protein: CASSLTGSGANVLTF

D gene: -
clone size: -
CDR3 length: 16
V gene: TRBV21-1
J gene: TRBJ1-2
CDR3 DNA: TGTGCCAGCAGCAAACGAAGGGGGCGAGTGATTCCTGGCTACACCTTC
CDR3 protein: CASSKRRGRVIPGYTF

D gene: TRBD1
clone size: -
CDR3 length: 17
V gene: TRBV9
J gene: TRBJ2-2
CDR3 DNA: TGTGCCAGCAGCTCGACAGGGGGCTCATGGGACGCCGGGGAGCTGTTTTTT
CDR3 protein: CASSSTGGSWDAGELFF

D gene: TRBD1
clone size: once
CDR3 length: 14
V gene: TRBV10-3
J gene: TRBJ1-1
CDR3 DNA: TGTGCCATCAGTGAGTTGGGACAGGGGGCTGAAGCTTTCTTT
CDR3 protein: CAISELGQGAEAFF

D gene: -
clone size: -
CDR3 length: 13
V gene: TRBV4-1
J gene: TRBJ1-1
CDR3 DNA: TGCGCCAGCAGCCAAGAGGGGGGCGGTGAAGCTTTCTTT
CDR3 protein: CASSQEGGGEAFF

D gene: -
clone size: -
CDR3 length: 14
V gene: TRBV25-1
J gene: TRBJ1-4
CDR3 DNA: TGTGCCAGCAGTGAGGATGGGGGGCGTGAAAAACTGTTTTTT
CDR3 protein: CASSEDGGREKLFF

D gene: TRBD1
clone size: -
CDR3 length: 17
V gene: TRBV19
J gene: TRBJ2-2
CDR3 DNA: TGTGCCAGTAGTATAAAGGGACAGGTAGCGAACACCGGGGAGCTGTTTTTT
CDR3 protein: CASSIKGQVANTGELFF

D gene: TRBD1
clone size: -
CDR3 length: 16
V gene: TRBV4-2
J gene: TRBJ2-5
CDR3 DNA: TGTGCCAGCAGCCAAGACGGAAGGACAGGGTTGGAGACCCAGTACTTC
CDR3 protein: CASSQDGRTGLETQYF

D gene: -
clone size: -
CDR3 length: 15
V gene: TRBV5-1
J gene: TRBJ2-5
CDR3 DNA: TGCGCCAGCCGCCCCGGGGGGCGCTTACAAGAGACCCAGTACTTC
CDR3 protein: CASRPGGRLQETQYF

D gene: -
clone size: -
CDR3 length: 13
V gene: TRBV27
J gene: TRBJ1-1
CDR3 DNA: TGTGCCAGCAGTCCTAACAGGAACACTGAAGCTTTCTTT
CDR3 protein: CASSPNRNTEAFF

D gene: TRBD2
clone size: -
CDR3 length: 18
V gene: TRBV4-1
J gene: TRBJ2-2
CDR3 DNA: TGCGCCAGCAGCCAAGATCCAACCGGGGGGGCGGGCACCGGGGAGCTGTTTTTT
CDR3 protein: CASSQDPTGGAGTGELFF

D gene: -
clone size: -
CDR3 length: 16
V gene: TRBV5-1
J gene: TRBJ2-2
CDR3 DNA: TGCGCCAGCAGCTTGGCCGCGGGGCAGGTCACCGGGGAGCTGTTTTTT
CDR3 protein: CASSLAAGQVTGELFF

D gene: -
clone size: -
CDR3 length: 17
V gene: TRBV27
J gene: TRBJ1-1
CDR3 DNA: TGTGCCAGCAGTTCACCCCGGACTTTTGGGGCGAACACTGAAGCTTTCTTT
CDR3 protein: CASSSPRTFGANTEAFF

D gene: TRBD1
clone size: -
CDR3 length: 17
V gene: TRBV4-1
J gene: TRBJ1-6
CDR3 DNA: TGCGCCAGCAGTCGCACTCCAAGACAGGGGGGTAATTCACCCCTCCACTTT
CDR3 protein: CASSRTPRQGGNSPLHF

D gene: TRBD1
clone size: -
CDR3 length: 15
V gene: TRBV30
J gene: TRBJ1-6
CDR3 DNA: TGTGCCTGGAGTGTAAGTGGGACAGGGACCTCACCCCTCCACTTT
CDR3 protein: CAWSVSGTGTSPLHF

D gene: TRBD2
clone size: -
CDR3 length: 20
V gene: TRBV27
J gene: TRBJ2-2
CDR3 DNA: TGTGCCAGCCTGGGCGGACTCCGGACTAGCGGGGGGTCGTACACCGGGGAGCTGTTTTTT
CDR3 protein: CASLGGLRTSGGSYTGELFF

D gene: TRBD1
clone size: -
CDR3 length: 15
V gene: TRBV3-1/TRBV3-2
J gene: TRBJ1-1
CDR3 DNA: TGTGCCAGCAGCCCTGGGACAGGGCGGAACACTGAAGCTTTCTTT
CDR3 protein: CASSPGTGRNTEAFF

D gene: -
clone size: -
CDR3 length: 18
V gene: TRBV19
J gene: TRBJ1-4
CDR3 DNA: TGTGCCAGTAGTATTTATTTACAGAACTATGCAACTAATGAAAAACTGTTTTTT
CDR3 protein: CASSIYLQNYATNEKLFF

D gene: -
clone size: -
CDR3 length: 15
V gene: TRBV27
J gene: TRBJ1-4
CDR3 DNA: TGTGCCAGCAGGCCAACAGGGATAACTAATGAAAAACTGTTTTTT
CDR3 protein: CASRPTGITNEKLFF

D gene: TRBD1
clone size: once
CDR3 length: 13
V gene: TRBV20-1
J gene: TRBJ2-5
CDR3 DNA: TGCAGTGCTAGTGGGGACAGGGAAGAGACCCAGTACTTC
CDR3 protein: CSASGDREETQYF

D gene: -
clone size: -
CDR3 length: 16
V gene: TRBV5-1
J gene: TRBJ1-2
CDR3 DNA: TGCGCCAGCAGCTTCGATAGACAGACGTCTGTCTATGGCTACACCTTC
CDR3 protein: CASSFDRQTSVYGYTF

D gene: TRBD1
clone size: -
CDR3 length: 14
V gene: TRBV10-3
J gene: TRBJ1-2
CDR3 DNA: TGTGCCATCACCTCGTGGAGGGACAGATCCGACTACACCTTC
CDR3 protein: CAITSWRDRSDYTF

D gene: -
clone size: -
CDR3 length: 14
V gene: TRBV5-8
J gene: TRBJ1-1
CDR3 DNA: TGTGCCAGCAGCTTCTTAGGGGTGGACACTGAAGCTTTCTTT
CDR3 protein: CASSFLGVDTEAFF

D gene: TRBD1
clone size: once
CDR3 length: 16
V gene: TRBV10-3
J gene: TRBJ1-1
CDR3 DNA: TGTGCCATCAGTGAATCCGGGACAGGGGGCTTTACTGAAGCTTTCTTT
CDR3 protein: CAISESGTGGFTEAFF

D gene: -
clone size: -
CDR3 length: 14
V gene: TRBV27
J gene: TRBJ1-1
CDR3 DNA: TGTGCCAGCAGTTTGTACAGCCTGAACACTGAAGCTTTCTTT
CDR3 protein: CASSLYSLNTEAFF

D gene: -
clone size: -
CDR3 length: 19
V gene: TRBV19
J gene: TRBJ2-4
CDR3 DNA: TGTGCCAGTAGTATAGATGCAGGGTCCACTTCTGGGGCCAAAAACATTCAGTACTTC
CDR3 protein: CASSIDAGSTSGAKNIQYF

D gene: -
clone size: -
CDR3 length: 15
V gene: TRBV3-1/TRBV3-2
J gene: TRBJ1-3
CDR3 DNA: TGTGCCAGCAGCCTCATAAGGAGCTCTGGAAACACCATATATTTT
CDR3 protein: CASSLIRSSGNTIYF

D gene: TRBD1
clone size: -
CDR3 length: 17
V gene: TRBV30
J gene: TRBJ1-1
CDR3 DNA: TGTGCCTGGGGGGCCCCGCGGACAGGGGTGGGAGTCACTGAAGCTTTCTTT
CDR3 protein: CAWGAPRTGVGVTEAFF

D gene: -
clone size: -
CDR3 length: 14
V gene: TRBV10-2
J gene: TRBJ1-1
CDR3 DNA: TGCGCCAGCAGTGAACCGGGGCGAGGGACTGAAGCTTTCTTT
CDR3 protein: CASSEPGRGTEAFF

D gene: -
clone size: -
CDR3 length: 13
V gene: TRBV7-2
J gene: TRBJ1-2
CDR3 DNA: TGTGCCAGCGGAGGGGCGGCGAACTATGGCTACACCTTC
CDR3 protein: CASGGAANYGYTF

D gene: -
clone size: once
CDR3 length: 17
V gene: TRBV7-8
J gene: TRBJ1-1
CDR3 DNA: TGTGCCAGCAGCTTAGGAGGGGCCCTCAATATGAACACTGAAGCTTTCTTT
CDR3 protein: CASSLGGALNMNTEAFF

D gene: -
clone size: -
CDR3 length: 16
V gene: TRBV5-1
J gene: TRBJ2-3
CDR3 DNA: TGCGCCAGCAGCTCCCAGCGGGGACAGCCCACAGATACGCAGTATTTT
CDR3 protein: CASSSQRGQPTDTQYF

D gene: -
clone size: once
CDR3 length: 13
V gene: TRBV27
J gene: TRBJ2-1
CDR3 DNA: TGTGCCAGCAGTTTATCACGAGGGGCTGAGCAGTTCTTC
CDR3 protein: CASSLSRGAEQFF

D gene: -
clone size: -
CDR3 length: 17
V gene: TRBV12-5
J gene: TRBJ1-5
CDR3 DNA: TGTGCTAGTGGTTCTCCAATTCAGGGAGCAGCCAATCAGCCCCAGCATTTT
CDR3 protein: CASGSPIQGAANQPQHF

D gene: -
clone size: -
CDR3 length: 13
V gene: TRBV6-5
J gene: TRBJ2-5
CDR3 DNA: TGTGCCAGCAGTTCCCTCGGGGTAGAGACCCAGTACTTC
CDR3 protein: CASSSLGVETQYF

D gene: -
clone size: -
CDR3 length: 13
V gene: TRBV29-1
J gene: TRBJ2-1
CDR3 DNA: TGCAGCGTTGGAGGGGGAAACGGGAATGAGCAGTTCTTC
CDR3 protein: CSVGGGNGNEQFF

D gene: -
clone size: -
CDR3 length: 12
V gene: TRBV29-1
J gene: TRBJ1-2
CDR3 DNA: TGCAGCGCCCGGGCTGGGAACTATGGCTACACCTTC
CDR3 protein: CSARAGNYGYTF

D gene: -
clone size: -
CDR3 length: 15
V gene: TRBV21-1
J gene: TRBJ1-2
CDR3 DNA: TGTGCCAGCACCTCCCGGGGAGGGGGCGACTATGGCTACACCTTC
CDR3 protein: CASTSRGGGDYGYTF

D gene: -
clone size: -
CDR3 length: 12
V gene: TRBV9
J gene: TRBJ1-3
CDR3 DNA: TGTGCCAGCAGCGTGTCTGGAAACACCATATATTTT
CDR3 protein: CASSVSGNTIYF

D gene: TRBD1
clone size: -
CDR3 length: 11
V gene: TRBV6-5
J gene: TRBJ1-1
CDR3 DNA: TGTGCCAGCAGTTATTTGGGACAGGCTTTCTTT
CDR3 protein: CASSYLGQAFF

D gene: -
clone size: -
CDR3 length: 15
V gene: TRBV28
J gene: TRBJ1-3
CDR3 DNA: TGTGCCAGCAATAGGGAACCCCTCTCTGGAAACACCATATATTTT
CDR3 protein: CASNREPLSGNTIYF

D gene: TRBD1
clone size: once
CDR3 length: 14
V gene: TRBV25-1
J gene: TRBJ1-3
CDR3 DNA: TGTGCCAGCAGTGAGGGACAGGCTGGAAACACCATATATTTT
CDR3 protein: CASSEGQAGNTIYF

D gene: TRBD1
clone size: -
CDR3 length: 14
V gene: TRBV2
J gene: TRBJ1-2
CDR3 DNA: TGTGCCAGCAGTGAGGCAGGGGGCCGGTATGGCTACACCTTC
CDR3 protein: CASSEAGGRYGYTF

D gene: -
clone size: once
CDR3 length: 16
V gene: TRBV7-8
J gene: TRBJ2-2
CDR3 DNA: TGTGCCAGCAGCTTTTCAGGCACGTCGAACACCGGGGAGCTGTTTTTT
CDR3 protein: CASSFSGTSNTGELFF

D gene: TRBD1
clone size: -
CDR3 length: 16
V gene: TRBV6-1
J gene: TRBJ2-5
CDR3 DNA: TGTGCCAGCAGTGAAATCTGGGACAGGGGGGGAGAGACCCAGTACTTC
CDR3 protein: CASSEIWDRGGETQYF

D gene: -
clone size: -
CDR3 length: 17
V gene: TRBV27
J gene: TRBJ1-2
CDR3 DNA: TGTGCCAGCAGTTTAAAAGCGACAGCAAGGGCTAACTATGGCTACACCTTC
CDR3 protein: CASSLKATARANYGYTF